This T cell receptor (beta chain) came from a study of T cell clonality in common variable immunodeficiency. Study-level findings and limits: CVID subjects had higher TCRbeta clonality than healthy controls, most marked in about a third. Authors noted CVID clonality's cause needs subpopulation repertoire sequencing. Reportedly, TCR beta sequences from common variable immunodeficiency showed fewer deletions and N-nucleotide insertions.

Each donor provided roughly 4.5 to 9 ml of heparinized whole blood. The CDR3 consists of 16 residues. Germline CDR1 is SGDLS and CDR2 is YYNGEE. Between the trimmed V and J ends, which lost 4 bases and 0 bases, there was a span of 14 bases. Sequencing input was equivalent genomic DNA from CVID and controls. Profiled with immunoSEQ multiplex PCR; TCRdb holds only in-frame clones, not every one. The sample shows tens of thousands of clones, none of them appearing just once. This clone was picked up many times. Its matching antigen is unknown. The read ends 3 residues before the CDR3 terminus; that terminus is restored from the germline J gene.

The clonotype was recovered from a human donor with common variable immunodeficiency. Sequenced material: peripheral blood mononuclear cells. This chain links TRBV9 with TRBJ2-1, with a weak D call TRBD1 (5 bases). The CDR3 loop is CASSPLGRSSYNEQFF. CDR3 bases read: TGTGCCAGCAGCCCTCTGGGGCGGAGCTCCTACAATGAG.